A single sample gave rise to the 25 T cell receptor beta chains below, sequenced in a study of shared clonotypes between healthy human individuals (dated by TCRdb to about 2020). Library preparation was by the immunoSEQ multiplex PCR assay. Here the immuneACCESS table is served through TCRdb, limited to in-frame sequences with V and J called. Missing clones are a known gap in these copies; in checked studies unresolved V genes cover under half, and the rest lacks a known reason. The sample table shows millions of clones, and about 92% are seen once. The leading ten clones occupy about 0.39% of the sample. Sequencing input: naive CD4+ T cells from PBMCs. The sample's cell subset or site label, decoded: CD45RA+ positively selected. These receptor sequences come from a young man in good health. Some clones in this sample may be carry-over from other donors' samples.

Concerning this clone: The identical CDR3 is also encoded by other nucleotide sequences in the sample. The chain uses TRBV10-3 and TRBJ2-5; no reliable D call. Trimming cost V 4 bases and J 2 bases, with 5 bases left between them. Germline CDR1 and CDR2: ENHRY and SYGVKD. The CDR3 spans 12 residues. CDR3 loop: CAISGQQETQYF. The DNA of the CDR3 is TGTGCCATCAGTGGTCAGCAAGAGACCCAGTACTTC.

The CDR3 here is CAWSASGSITDTQYF. The CDR3 nucleotides are TGTGCCTGGAGCGCTAGCGGATCCATTACAGATACGCAGTATTTT. This chain links TRBV30 with TRBJ2-3; TRBD2 aligns across 7 bases. The V segment lost 3 bases and the J segment 3 bases; nucleotides outside the gene matches: 9. CDR3 size: 15 residues. Germline V gene sequence: CDR1 GTSNPN, CDR2 SVGIG (reference sequence).

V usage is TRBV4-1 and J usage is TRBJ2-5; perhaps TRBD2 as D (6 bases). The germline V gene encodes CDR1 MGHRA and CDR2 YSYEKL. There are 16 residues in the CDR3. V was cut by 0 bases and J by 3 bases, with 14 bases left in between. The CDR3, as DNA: TGCGCCAGCAGCCAAGAAACTAATGCGGGGAAAGAGACCCAGTACTTC. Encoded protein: CASSQETNAGKETQYF.

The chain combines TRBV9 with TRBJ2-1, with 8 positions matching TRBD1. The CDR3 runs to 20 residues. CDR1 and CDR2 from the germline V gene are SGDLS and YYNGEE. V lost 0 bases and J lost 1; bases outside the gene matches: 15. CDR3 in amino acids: CASSVAGPDTGGSSYNEQFF. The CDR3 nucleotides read TGTGCCAGCAGCGTAGCGGGACCCGATACAGGGGGTAGTTCCTACAATGAGCAGTTCTTC.

CDR3 in amino acids: CASSLGREQFF. CDR3 DNA: TGCGCCAGCAGCTTGGGTAGGGAGCAGTTCTTC. The gene calls are TRBV5-1 and TRBJ2-1; D is unresolved. Germline values: CDR1 SGHRS, CDR2 YFSETQ. V lost 0 bases to trimming and J lost 10 bases, with 5 bases between them. The length of the CDR3 is 11 residues. Complete variable domain (other parts from reference TRBV5-1 and TRBJ2-1): KAGVTQTPRYLIKTRGQQVTLSCSPISGHRSVSWYQQTPGQGLQFLFEYFSETQRNKGNFPGRFSGRQFSNSRSEMNVSTLELGDSALYLCASSLGREQFFGPGTRLTVL.

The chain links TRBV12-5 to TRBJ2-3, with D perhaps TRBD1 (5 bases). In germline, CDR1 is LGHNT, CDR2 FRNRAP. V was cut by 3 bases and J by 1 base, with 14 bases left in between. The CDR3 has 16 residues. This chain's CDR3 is CASGFDRGGGTDTQYF. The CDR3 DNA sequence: TGTGCTAGTGGTTTCGATAGGGGTGGGGGCACAGATACGCAGTATTTT.

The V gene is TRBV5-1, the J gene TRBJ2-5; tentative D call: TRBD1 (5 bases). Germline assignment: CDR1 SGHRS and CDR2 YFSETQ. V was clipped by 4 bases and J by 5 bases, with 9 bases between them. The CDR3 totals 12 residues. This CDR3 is CASSAPGETQYF. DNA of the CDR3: TGCGCCAGCAGCGCACCAGGGGAGACCCAGTACTTC.

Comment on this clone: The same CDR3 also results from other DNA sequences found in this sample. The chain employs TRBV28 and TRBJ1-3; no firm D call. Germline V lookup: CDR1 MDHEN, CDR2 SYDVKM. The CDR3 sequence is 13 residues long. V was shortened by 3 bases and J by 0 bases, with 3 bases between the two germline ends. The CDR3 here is CASSLHSGNTIYF. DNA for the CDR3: TGTGCCAGCAGTTTGCACTCTGGAAACACCATATATTTT.

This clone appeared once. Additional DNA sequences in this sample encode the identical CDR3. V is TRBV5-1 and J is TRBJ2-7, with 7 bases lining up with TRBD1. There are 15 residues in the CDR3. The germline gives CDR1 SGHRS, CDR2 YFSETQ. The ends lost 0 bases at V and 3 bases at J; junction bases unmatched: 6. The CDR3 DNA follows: TGCGCCAGCAGCTTGGGGACAGGCCTGGGCTACGAGCAGTACTTC. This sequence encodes CASSLGTGLGYEQYF.

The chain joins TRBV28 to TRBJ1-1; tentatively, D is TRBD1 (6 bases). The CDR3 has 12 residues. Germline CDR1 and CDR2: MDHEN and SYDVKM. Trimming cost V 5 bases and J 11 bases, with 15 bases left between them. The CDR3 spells CASSPGGRWAFF. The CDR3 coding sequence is TGTGCCAGCAGTCCCGGGGGGCGGTGGGCTTTCTTT.

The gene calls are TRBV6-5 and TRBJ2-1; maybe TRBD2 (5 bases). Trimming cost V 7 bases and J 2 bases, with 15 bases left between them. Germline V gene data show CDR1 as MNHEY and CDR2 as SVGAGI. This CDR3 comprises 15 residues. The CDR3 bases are TGTGCCAGCACCCCCGGCGGGCCTCCCTACAATGAGCAGTTCTTC. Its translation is CASTPGGPPYNEQFF.

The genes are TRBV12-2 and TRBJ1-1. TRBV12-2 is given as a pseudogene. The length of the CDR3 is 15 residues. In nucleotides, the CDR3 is TGTGCAAGTCGCTTATTGGCCAGGGACCCCACTGAAGCTTTCTTT. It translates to CASRLLARDPTEAFF.

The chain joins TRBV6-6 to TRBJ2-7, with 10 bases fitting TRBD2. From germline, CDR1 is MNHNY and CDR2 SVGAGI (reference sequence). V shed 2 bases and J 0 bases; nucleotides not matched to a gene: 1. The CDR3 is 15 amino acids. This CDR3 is CASSYIAGGSYEQYF. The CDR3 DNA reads TGTGCCAGCAGTTACATAGCGGGAGGCTCCTACGAGCAGTACTTC.

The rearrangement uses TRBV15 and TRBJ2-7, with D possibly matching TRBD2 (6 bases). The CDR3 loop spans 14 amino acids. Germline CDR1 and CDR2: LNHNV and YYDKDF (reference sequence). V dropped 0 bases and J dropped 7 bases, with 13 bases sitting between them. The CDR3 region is CATSRDFSGREQYF. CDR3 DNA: TGTGCCACCAGCAGAGATTTTTCGGGGAGGGAGCAGTACTTC.

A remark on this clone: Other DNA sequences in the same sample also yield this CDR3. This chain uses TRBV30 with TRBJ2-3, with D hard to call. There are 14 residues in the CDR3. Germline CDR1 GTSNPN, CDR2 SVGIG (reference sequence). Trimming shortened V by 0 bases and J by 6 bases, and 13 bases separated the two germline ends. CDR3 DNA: TGTGCCTGGAGTGTACGTACGGGTTCGGATACGCAGTATTTT. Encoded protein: CAWSVRTGSDTQYF.

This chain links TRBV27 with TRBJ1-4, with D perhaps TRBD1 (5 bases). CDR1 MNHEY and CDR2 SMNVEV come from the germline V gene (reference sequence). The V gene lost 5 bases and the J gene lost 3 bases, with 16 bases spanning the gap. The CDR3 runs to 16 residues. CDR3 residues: CASSPLQGWANEKLFF. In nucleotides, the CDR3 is TGTGCCAGCAGTCCCCTGCAGGGATGGGCTAATGAAAAACTGTTTTTT.

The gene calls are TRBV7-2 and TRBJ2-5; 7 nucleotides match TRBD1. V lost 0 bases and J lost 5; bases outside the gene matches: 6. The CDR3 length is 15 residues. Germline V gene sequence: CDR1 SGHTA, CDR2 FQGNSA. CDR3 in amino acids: CASSLAAQGDETQYF. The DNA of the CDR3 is TGTGCCAGCAGCTTAGCTGCCCAGGGGGACGAGACCCAGTACTTC.

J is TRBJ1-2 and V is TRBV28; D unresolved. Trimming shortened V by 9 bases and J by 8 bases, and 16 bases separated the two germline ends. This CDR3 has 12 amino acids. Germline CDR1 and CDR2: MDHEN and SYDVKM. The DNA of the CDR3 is TGTGCCAGTTGTTTCCGGGGTGAGGGCTACACCTTC. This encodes CASCFRGEGYTF.

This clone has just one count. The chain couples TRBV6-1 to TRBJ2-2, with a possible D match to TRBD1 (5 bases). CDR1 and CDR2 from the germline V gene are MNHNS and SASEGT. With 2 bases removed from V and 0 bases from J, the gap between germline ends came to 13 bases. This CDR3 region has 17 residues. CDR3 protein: CASSEFGQGANTGELFF. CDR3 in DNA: TGTGCCAGCAGTGAATTCGGGCAGGGCGCGAACACCGGGGAGCTGTTTTTT.

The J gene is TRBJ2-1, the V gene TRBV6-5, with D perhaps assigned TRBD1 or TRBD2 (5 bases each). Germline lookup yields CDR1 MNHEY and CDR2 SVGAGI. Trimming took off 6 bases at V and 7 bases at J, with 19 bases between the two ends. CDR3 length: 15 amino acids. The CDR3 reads CASSPLLDWGNEQFF. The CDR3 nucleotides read TGTGCCAGCAGCCCCCTCTTGGATTGGGGGAATGAGCAGTTCTTC.

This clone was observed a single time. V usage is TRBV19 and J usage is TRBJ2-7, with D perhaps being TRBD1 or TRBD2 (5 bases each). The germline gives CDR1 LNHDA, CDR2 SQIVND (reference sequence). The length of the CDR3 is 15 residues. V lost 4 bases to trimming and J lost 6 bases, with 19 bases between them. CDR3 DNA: TGTGCCAGTAGTAAGGGGTCCGGCAGGGCGGGCGAGCAGTACTTC. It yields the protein CASSKGSGRAGEQYF.

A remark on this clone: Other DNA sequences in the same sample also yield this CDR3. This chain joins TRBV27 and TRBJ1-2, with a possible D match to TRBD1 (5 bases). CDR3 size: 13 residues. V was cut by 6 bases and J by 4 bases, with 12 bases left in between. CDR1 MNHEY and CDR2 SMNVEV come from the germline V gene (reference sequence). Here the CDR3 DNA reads TGTGCCAGCAGCGCGCGGGGGGGCTATGGCTACACCTTC. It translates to CASSARGGYGYTF.

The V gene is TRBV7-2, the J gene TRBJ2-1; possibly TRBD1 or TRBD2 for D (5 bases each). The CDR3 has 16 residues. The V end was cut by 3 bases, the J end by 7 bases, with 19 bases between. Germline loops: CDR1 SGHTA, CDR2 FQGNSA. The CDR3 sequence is CASSFAPGPRKNEQFF. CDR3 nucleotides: TGTGCCAGCAGCTTCGCGCCGGGACCGAGGAAAAATGAGCAGTTCTTC.

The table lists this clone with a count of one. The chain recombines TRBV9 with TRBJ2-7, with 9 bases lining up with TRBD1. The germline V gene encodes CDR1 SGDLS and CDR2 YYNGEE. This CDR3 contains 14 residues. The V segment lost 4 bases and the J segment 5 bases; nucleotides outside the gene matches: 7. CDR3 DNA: TGTGCCAGCAGCCCGGGACAGGGCCTTGACGAGCAGTACTTC. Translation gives CASSPGQGLDEQYF.

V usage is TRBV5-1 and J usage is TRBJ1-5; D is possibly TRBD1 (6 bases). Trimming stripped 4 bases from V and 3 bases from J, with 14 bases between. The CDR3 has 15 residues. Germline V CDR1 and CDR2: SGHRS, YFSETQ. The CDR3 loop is CASSEIGQINQPQHF. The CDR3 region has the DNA TGCGCCAGCAGCGAGATCGGACAGATCAATCAGCCCCAGCATTTT.